Listed below are T cell receptor beta chains from one sample, sequenced in a study of blood T cell repertoires in COVID-19. Data came from immunoSEQ multiplex PCR; TCRdb stores just in-frame clones and leaves some out. This sample has 250,000 to 350,000 clones, with roughly 88% found just once. Material: peripheral blood. The receptors here all came from a woman aged 45 to 65 with acute or convalescent COVID-19. CDR3s include the opening cysteine and the closing phenylalanine or tryptophan. The D gene is left open where the match is weak. Clone size is stated in some rows and not others, as once, few, many or a class when expanded.

CDR3aa	CDR3nt	abundance	v_gene	j_gene	len	d_gene
CAISEGQNSNQPQHF	TGTGCCATCAGTGAGGGGCAGAATAGCAATCAGCCCCAGCATTTT	-	TRBV10-3	TRBJ1-5	15	-
CASNSQGVTEAFF	TGTGCCAGCAACTCCCAAGGAGTCACTGAAGCTTTCTTT	-	TRBV28	TRBJ1-1	13	-
CASREIEPQHF	TGTGCCAGCAGAGAGATTGAGCCCCAGCATTTT	-	TRBV28	TRBJ1-5	11	-
CASSFLPVAMNTEAFF	TGCGCCAGCAGCTTTCTGCCCGTGGCCATGAACACTGAAGCTTTCTTT	-	TRBV5-1	TRBJ1-1	16	-
CASSGAPPKNIQYF	TGTGCCAGCAGTGGAGCTCCGCCAAAAAACATTCAGTACTTC	-	TRBV28	TRBJ2-4	14	-
CASRGQGLSAPQHF	TGTGCCAGCAGAGGACAGGGGTTGAGTGCGCCCCAGCATTTT	-	TRBV6-5	TRBJ1-5	14	TRBD1
CASSYRSNTEAFF	TGTGCCAGCAGTTACCGGTCGAACACTGAAGCTTTCTTT	-	TRBV6-2/TRBV6-3	TRBJ1-1	13	-
CASRSGVGELFF	TGTGCCAGCAGATCAGGGGTCGGGGAGCTGTTTTTT	-	TRBV6-4	TRBJ2-2	12	-
CTSSQAGSGVSTDTQYF	TGCACCAGCAGCCAAGCGGGTAGCGGGGTAAGCACAGATACGCAGTATTTT	-	TRBV1	TRBJ2-3	17	-
CASSEGGRGRGSYEQYF	TGTGCCAGCAGCGAGGGTGGTCGGGGACGGGGGTCCTACGAGCAGTACTTC	-	TRBV7-9	TRBJ2-7	17	-
CASSLGPSNTGELFF	TGTGCCAGCAGCTTGGGGCCCTCGAACACCGGGGAGCTGTTTTTT	-	TRBV5-4	TRBJ2-2	15	-
CASSYGDTYEKLFF	TGTGCCAGCAGTTACGGGGACACCTATGAAAAACTGTTTTTT	-	TRBV6-5	TRBJ1-4	14	-
CASSIDRGNEQFF	TGTGCCAGTAGCATCGACAGGGGCAATGAGCAGTTCTTC	-	TRBV19	TRBJ2-1	13	TRBD1
CASSFDPGQGTDTQYF	TGCGCCAGCAGCTTTGATCCGGGACAGGGAACAGATACGCAGTATTTT	-	TRBV5-1	TRBJ2-3	16	TRBD1
CSVQPSGRHEQYF	TGCAGCGTTCAGCCTAGCGGGAGGCACGAGCAGTACTTC	-	TRBV29-1	TRBJ2-7	13	TRBD2
CASSPRGQGAYEQFF	TGTGCCAGCTCCCCGCGCGGACAGGGGGCCTACGAGCAGTTCTTC	-	TRBV18	TRBJ2-1	15	TRBD1
CASVGSGGNTEAFF	TGTGCCAGCGTCGGGTCAGGGGGGAACACTGAAGCTTTCTTT	-	TRBV28	TRBJ1-1	14	TRBD1
CASSWGGSEKLFF	TGTGCCAGCAGCTGGGGCGGGAGCGAAAAACTGTTTTTT	-	TRBV5-6	TRBJ1-4	13	-
CASSSGYGYTF	TGTGCCAGCAGTTCCGGCTATGGCTACACCTTC	-	TRBV27	TRBJ1-2	11	-
CASSPQSRALYGYTF	TGTGCCAGCTCACCCCAAAGCAGGGCCTTATATGGCTACACCTTC	-	TRBV18	TRBJ1-2	15	-
CASSGFRNQPQHF	TGTGCCAGCTCGGGGTTCCGCAATCAGCCCCAGCATTTT	-	TRBV6-5	TRBJ1-5	13	-
CATSDPFGGVYGYTF	TGTGCCACCAGTGATCCGTTTGGGGGGGTCTATGGCTACACCTTC	-	TRBV24-1	TRBJ1-2	15	-
CASSRSDSSYEQYF	TGCGCCAGCAGCCGTTCGGACAGCTCCTACGAGCAGTACTTC	-	TRBV4-1	TRBJ2-7	14	-
CASSLAGNYGGLASPLHF	TGTGCCAGCAGCTTAGCGGGGAATTACGGTGGTCTTGCTTCACCCCTCCACTTT	-	TRBV11-2	TRBJ1-6	18	-
CASSFTGEYNEQFF	TGTGCCAGCAGTTTTACAGGAGAATACAATGAGCAGTTCTTC	-	TRBV6-5	TRBJ2-1	14	-
CASSLAGLRVTYNEQFF	TGTGCCAGCAGCTTGGCCGGCCTGCGGGTGACCTACAATGAGCAGTTCTTC	-	TRBV5-6	TRBJ2-1	17	-
CASSILSGASYEQYF	TGTGCCAGTAGTATATTATCAGGGGCCTCCTACGAGCAGTACTTC	once	TRBV19	TRBJ2-7	15	-
CASSLQGVGNTEAFF	TGTGCCAGCAGCTTACAGGGGGTCGGGAACACTGAAGCTTTCTTT	-	TRBV11-2	TRBJ1-1	15	TRBD1
CASSLGAPTNTEAFF	TGTGCCAGCTCACTGGGGGCCCCAACTAACACTGAAGCTTTCTTT	-	TRBV18	TRBJ1-1	15	-